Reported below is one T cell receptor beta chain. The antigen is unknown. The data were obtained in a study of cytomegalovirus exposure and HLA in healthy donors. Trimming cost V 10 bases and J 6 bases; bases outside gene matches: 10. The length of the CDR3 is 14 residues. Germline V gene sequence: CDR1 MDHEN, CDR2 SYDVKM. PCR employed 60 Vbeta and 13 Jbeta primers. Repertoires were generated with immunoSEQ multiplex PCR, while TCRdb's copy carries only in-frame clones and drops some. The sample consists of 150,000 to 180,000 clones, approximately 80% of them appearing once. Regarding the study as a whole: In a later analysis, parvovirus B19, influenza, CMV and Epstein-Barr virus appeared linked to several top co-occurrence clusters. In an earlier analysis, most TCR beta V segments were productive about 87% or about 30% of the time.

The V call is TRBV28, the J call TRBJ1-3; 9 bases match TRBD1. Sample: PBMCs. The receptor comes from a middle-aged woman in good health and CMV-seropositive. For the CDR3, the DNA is TGTGCCACCACAGGGGGCATCGGCCCAAACACCATATATTTT. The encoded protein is CATTGGIGPNTIYF.